This T cell receptor (beta chain) was captured by sequencing in a study of post-analysis software for immune sequencing data. Study at large: Clinical courses comprised relapsing-remitting, secondary progressive and progressive-relapsing multiple sclerosis. Study conclusions and caveats: Comparison of patients with controls showed about 5 TRBV segments more frequent in patients, TRBV5-6, TRBV5-1 and TRBV20-1 among them.

The library was made from cDNA and included unique molecular identifiers. Input amounts of roughly 0.9 to 10 million T cells were used. These gave around 500,000 cDNA molecules, so each molecule approximated one T cell. TCRdb recomputed calls from the PCR reads with MiXCR, one row per CDR3 protein. The profile shows under 900,000 distinct CDR3 sequences, roughly half of them singletons. Germline assignment: CDR1 DFQATT and CDR2 SNEGSKA (reference sequence). This CDR3 is 13 amino acids long. Trimming took 5 bases from V and 6 from J; bases not matched to a gene: 5. To note about this clonotype: The antigen is unknown.

The TCR was taken from a girl aged 10 to 17 with multiple sclerosis. The chain uses TRBV20-1 and TRBJ2-5; 11 bases agree with TRBD1. Sequencing was performed on blood. The CDR3 bases are TGCAGTGCTCGGGGGACAGGGGGACAGACCCAGTACTTC. Translating gives CSARGTGGQTQYF.